The 31 T cell receptor beta chains below all came from one sample that was sequenced in a study of blood T cell repertoires in COVID-19. Assay used: immunoSEQ multiplex PCR; TCRdb lists only in-frame clones, some missing. Altogether 130,000 or so clones are present, almost 85% being singletons, with the ten largest covering nearly 3.5%. Sequencing was carried out using PBMCs or T cells enriched from blood (not recorded which). The receptors derive from a woman aged 50 to 60 with acute COVID-19.

The V and J genes are TRBV4-1 and TRBJ2-2; TRBD2 matches at 10 bases. The CDR3 length is 16 residues. Germline CDR1 reads MGHRA; CDR2 reads YSYEKL. The ends lost 0 bases at V and 6 bases at J; junction bases unmatched: 4. The chain's CDR3 is CASSQEWGLAPGELFF. In nucleotides, the CDR3 is TGCGCCAGCAGCCAAGAATGGGGACTAGCGCCCGGGGAGCTGTTTTTT.

In regard to this clone: The sample has other DNA sequences that encode this CDR3 too. The chain links TRBV5-1 to TRBJ2-7; 12 nucleotides match TRBD2. CDR1 and CDR2 from the germline V gene are SGHRS and YFSETQ. The CDR3 has 15 residues. J lost 2 bases, V lost 4 bases, and 4 bases had no gene match. The CDR3 loop is CASSLGTSGPYEQYF. Here the CDR3 DNA reads TGCGCCAGCAGCCTCGGGACTAGCGGGCCCTACGAGCAGTACTTC.

This clone came up once. The chain has TRBV27 and TRBJ2-1, with 9 bases aligning to TRBD2. The CDR3 has 16 residues. CDR1 is MNHEY, CDR2 SMNVEV, per germline (reference sequence). With V trimmed by 2 bases and J by 9 bases, 11 bases remained unmatched. CDR3 DNA sequence: TGTGCCAGCAGTTTACACGGGACTAGCAAGTGGGGTGAGCAGTTCTTC. It yields the protein CASSLHGTSKWGEQFF.

The chain links TRBV14 to TRBJ2-7, with 16 bases aligning to TRBD2. In germline, CDR1 is SGHDN, CDR2 FVKESK. The CDR3 sequence is 18 residues long. The junction had 11 bases not matched to a gene; V was cut back by 0 bases and J by 9 bases. CDR3 amino acids: CASSQDFPGLAGGRSQYF. CDR3 DNA: TGTGCCAGCAGCCAAGATTTCCCGGGACTAGCGGGAGGGAGGTCGCAGTACTTC.

The chain recombines TRBV5-1 with TRBJ2-2; 9 bases agree with TRBD1. This CDR3 has 15 residues. Trimming at V came to 3 bases and at J to 5 bases, leaving 5 bases not matched to a gene. Per the germline V gene, CDR1 is SGHRS and CDR2 is YFSETQ. CDR3 nucleotide sequence: TGCGCCAGCAGCTCACGGACAGGGGAAACCGGGGAGCTGTTTTTT. It is translated as CASSSRTGETGELFF.

The gene calls are TRBV7-9 and TRBJ1-2; TRBD1 is a possible D gene (6 bases). Germline V lookup: CDR1 SEHNR, CDR2 FQNEAQ (reference sequence). The V end was cut by 3 bases, the J end by 8 bases, with 13 bases between. This CDR3 comprises 13 residues. The CDR3 sequence: CASSFGGAQGYTF. The CDR3 coding sequence is TGTGCCAGCAGCTTTGGGGGGGCGCAGGGCTACACCTTC.

The genes are TRBV7-6 and TRBJ2-1, with 9 bases identical to TRBD2. Germline trimming cut 1 base from V and 7 bases from J; bases unmatched to any gene: 8. The CDR3 loop spans 16 amino acids. Germline CDR1 and CDR2: SGHVS and FNYEAQ. The CDR3 reads CASSLGREGRENEQFF. The CDR3, as DNA: TGTGCCAGCAGCTTAGGGCGGGAGGGCCGTGAGAATGAGCAGTTCTTC.

The V call is TRBV5-6, the J call TRBJ1-5; D not resolved. Germline V lookup: CDR1 SGHDT, CDR2 YYEEEE. The CDR3 is 11 residues long. Trimming took 5 bases from V and 5 from J, leaving 5 bases between them. The CDR3 DNA reads as TGTGCCAGCAGTCTAGATCAGCCCCAGCATTTT. It yields the protein CASSLDQPQHF. Together with reference TRBV5-6 and TRBJ1-5, the CDR3 gives the full variable domain: DAGVTQSPTHLIKTRGQQVTLRCSPKSGHDTVSWYQQALGQGPQFIFQYYEEEERQRGNFPDRFSGHQFPNYSSELNVNALLLGDSALYLCASSLDQPQHFGDGTRLSIL.

This clone was picked up one time. This chain uses TRBV4-3 with TRBJ2-7; weak D call: TRBD2 (7 bases). The germline V gene encodes CDR1 LGHNA and CDR2 YSLEER. The CDR3 sequence is 15 residues long. V gave up 0 bases and J gave up 3 bases, with 12 bases separating them. As DNA, the CDR3 is TGCGCCAGCAGCCAAGAGGAGGGGGGGCTCTACGAGCAGTACTTC. Translation gives CASSQEEGGLYEQYF.

This chain links TRBV19 with TRBJ2-3, with 7 nucleotides matching TRBD2. The germline V gene encodes CDR1 LNHDA and CDR2 SQIVND (reference sequence). This CDR3 comprises 17 residues. With 1 base clipped from V and 0 bases from J, the junction kept 7 bases outside the gene matches. The CDR3 sequence is CASSIAPLAASTDTQYF. The CDR3 DNA is TGTGCCAGTAGTATAGCCCCGCTAGCGGCTAGCACAGATACGCAGTATTTT.

The rearrangement uses TRBV4-2 and TRBJ1-4, with a tentative D call TRBD1 (5 bases). With 0 bases removed from V and 8 bases from J, the gap between germline ends came to 19 bases. This CDR3 contains 17 residues. Germline-derived CDR1 and CDR2 are LGHNA and YNFKEQ. Here the CDR3 DNA reads TGTGCCAGCAGCCAAGATGCAGGGAAACGGGGAGGCGAAAAACTGTTTTTT. Protein sequence: CASSQDAGKRGGEKLFF.

The rearrangement links TRBV20-1 to TRBJ2-3, with TRBD2 as a possible D gene (6 bases). V shed 3 bases and J shed 0 bases, with 10 bases lying between them. This CDR3 is 14 amino acids long. Germline-derived CDR1 and CDR2 are DFQATT and SNEGSKA (reference sequence). The CDR3 DNA is TGCAGTGCTAGTTTGACTAGTAGCACAGATACGCAGTATTTT. This translates into CSASLTSSTDTQYF.

In this sample, this clone turned up once. The chain is built from TRBV11-3 and TRBJ2-1, with TRBD2 matching 7 bases. Germline CDR1 is SGHNT and CDR2 is YENEEA. V gave up 4 bases and J gave up 1 base; unmatched junction bases: 4. The CDR3 sequence is 15 residues long. DNA of the CDR3: TGTGCCAGCAGCTCGCGGGAGACTTCCTACAATGAGCAGTTCTTC. As protein: CASSSRETSYNEQFF.

The genes are TRBV9 and TRBJ1-1; 8 nucleotides agree with TRBD1. Germline CDR1 is SGDLS and CDR2 is YYNGEE. The CDR3 covers 16 residues. The J segment lost 7 bases and the V segment lost 0 bases, leaving 11 bases of the junction unmatched. This chain's CDR3 is CASSVDLGQGNHEAFF. The CDR3 DNA is TGTGCCAGCAGCGTAGATTTAGGACAGGGAAATCATGAAGCTTTCTTT.

This chain connects TRBV9 to TRBJ2-3; 11 nucleotides agree with TRBD1. Trimming removed 0 bases from V and 1 base from J; junction bases left unmatched: 4. The CDR3 spans 17 residues. The germline V gene has CDR1 SGDLS and CDR2 YYNGEE. CDR3 amino acids: CASSVGVGQGGTDTQYF. CDR3 nucleotides: TGTGCCAGCAGCGTAGGTGTGGGACAGGGGGGCACAGATACGCAGTATTTT. The full variable domain, in which reference TRBV9 and TRBJ2-3 provide the parts outside the CDR3, is DSGVTQTPKHLITATGQRVTLRCSPRSGDLSVYWYQQSLDQGLQFLIQYYNGEERAKGNILERFSAQQFPDLHSELNLSSLELGDSALYFCASSVGVGQGGTDTQYFGPGTRLTVL.

This sequence joins TRBV15 and TRBJ1-2; perhaps TRBD1 as D (5 bases). V lost 1 base to trimming and J lost 8 bases, with 8 bases between them. This CDR3 contains 12 residues. Germline lookup yields CDR1 LNHNV and CDR2 YYDKDF (reference sequence). The CDR3 here is CATSRGQGGYTF. CDR3 nucleotides: TGTGCCACCAGCAGAGGTCAGGGCGGCTACACCTTC.

This chain joins TRBV6-5 and TRBJ1-1, with 7 bases that match TRBD1. Germline loops: CDR1 MNHEY, CDR2 SVGAGI. J gave up 1 base and V 6 bases, and 8 bases lay outside the gene matches. The CDR3 consists of 15 residues. CDR3 sequence reads: CASSSTGQPNTEAFF. The CDR3 DNA is TGTGCCAGCAGCTCCACGGGACAGCCGAACACTGAAGCTTTCTTT.

The chain combines TRBV9 with TRBJ1-1; D may be TRBD1 (6 bases). Trimming shortened V by 7 bases and J by 5 bases, and 24 bases separated the two germline ends. This CDR3 is built from 16 residues. From germline, CDR1 is SGDLS and CDR2 YYNGEE. The CDR3 protein is CASGPSGGSPGTEAFF. Here the CDR3 DNA reads TGTGCCAGCGGACCTTCGGGGGGCTCGCCGGGAACTGAAGCTTTCTTT.

The chain combines TRBV6-2 or TRBV6-3 with TRBJ1-1; possibly TRBD1 for D (5 bases). Per germline, CDR1 MNHEY and CDR2 SVGEGT. V gave up 7 bases and J gave up 5 bases, with 17 bases separating them. This CDR3 comprises 14 residues. The DNA of the CDR3 is TGTGCCAGCATCCCTCGGGGGGGAAGGACTGAAGCTTTCTTT. Amino acids: CASIPRGGRTEAFF.

This chain connects TRBV5-8 to TRBJ1-6; D possibly corresponds to TRBD1 (6 bases). V was cut by 3 bases and J by 8 bases, with 9 bases left in between. The CDR3 extends over 13 amino acids. Germline V gene data show CDR1 as SGHTS and CDR2 as YDEGEE. CDR3 in DNA: TGTGCCAGCAGCTCCAAGGGGGATTCACCCCTCCACTTT. As protein: CASSSKGDSPLHF.

A few counts support this clone. The gene calls are TRBV9 and TRBJ1-5; TRBD1 agrees at 8 bases. With V trimmed by 4 bases and J by 7 bases, 7 bases remained unmatched. Germline V gene lookup returns CDR1 SGDLS and CDR2 YYNGEE. CDR3 length: 14 residues. Written as DNA, the CDR3 is TGTGCCAGCAGCCGGACAGGGACTGGCCAGCCCCAGCATTTT. Encoded protein: CASSRTGTGQPQHF.

The chain combines TRBV7-2 with TRBJ2-7; no clear D gene. The length of the CDR3 is 14 residues. The germline V gene encodes CDR1 SGHTA and CDR2 FQGNSA. The V end was cut by 1 base, the J end by 5 bases, with 12 bases between. The CDR3, as DNA: TGTGCCAGCAGCTTAGAGGCAGCTAGTAACGAGCAGTACTTC. As protein: CASSLEAASNEQYF.

This clone was observed a few times. The J gene is TRBJ2-7, the V gene TRBV14; maybe TRBD2 (6 bases). Germline lookup yields CDR1 SGHDN and CDR2 FVKESK. With 4 bases removed from V and 0 bases from J, the gap between germline ends came to 13 bases. The CDR3 totals 15 residues. The CDR3 is CASSRGTSLSYEQYF. The DNA of the CDR3 is TGTGCCAGCAGCCGAGGCACTAGCCTCTCCTACGAGCAGTACTTC.

The chain has TRBV15 and TRBJ2-7; weak D call: TRBD1 (6 bases). V lost 0 bases and J 1 base, leaving 16 bases between the germline ends. The CDR3 covers 17 residues. CDR1 and CDR2 from the germline V gene are LNHNV and YYDKDF (reference sequence). As DNA, the CDR3 is TGTGCCACCAGCAGAGAGACTGACAGGAACCCATCCTACGAGCAGTACTTC. Translated: CATSRETDRNPSYEQYF.

This clone was detected only once. The chain couples TRBV14 to TRBJ2-7, with 10 bases aligning to TRBD2. The germline CDR1 and CDR2 sequences are SGHDN and FVKESK. The CDR3 extends over 16 amino acids. The trim removed 3 bases at V and 2 bases at J, leaving 7 bases unmatched. The CDR3 region is CASSQGTSVFPYEQYF. The CDR3 nucleotides are TGTGCCAGCAGCCAGGGGACTAGCGTATTTCCCTACGAGCAGTACTTC.

The CDR3 DNA sequence: TGTGCCAGCAGTTTATCGGCCAATGAGCAGTTCTTC. Its protein product is CASSLSANEQFF. The chain has TRBV27 and TRBJ2-1; no reliable D call. The V and J ends lost 0 bases and 6 bases respectively, with 3 bases between them. Germline V gene data show CDR1 as MNHEY and CDR2 as SMNVEV (reference sequence). The CDR3 loop spans 12 amino acids.

The J gene is TRBJ1-2, the V gene TRBV27; no clear D. The V and J ends lost 5 bases and 0 bases respectively, with 10 bases between them. The CDR3 contains 14 residues. Germline CDR1 MNHEY, CDR2 SMNVEV (reference sequence). DNA for the CDR3: TGTGCCAGCAGTCCTGGACTGGCTAACTATGGCTACACCTTC. This codes for CASSPGLANYGYTF.

V usage is TRBV18 and J usage is TRBJ2-3; tentatively, D is TRBD2 (6 bases). With 1 base removed from V and 2 bases from J, the gap between germline ends came to 10 bases. This CDR3 region has 15 residues. Germline V gene data show CDR1 as KGHSH and CDR2 as LQKENI. The CDR3 nucleotides are TGTGCCAGCTCACCACTAGCGGACAACACAGATACGCAGTATTTT. Amino acids: CASSPLADNTDTQYF.

CDR3 DNA sequence: TGTGCCAGTAGTTCTGTTTGGGCATCAGATACGCAGTATTTT. Translating it yields CASSSVWASDTQYF. The V gene is TRBV19, the J gene TRBJ2-3; D is uncertain. The germline gives CDR1 LNHDA, CDR2 SQIVND (reference sequence). The V end was cut by 5 bases, the J end by 4 bases, with 13 bases between. The CDR3 consists of 14 residues. Based on the CDR3 plus reference TRBV19 and TRBJ2-3, the full variable domain is DGGITQSPKYLFRKEGQNVTLSCEQNLNHDAMYWYRQDPGQGLRLIYYSQIVNDFQKGDIAEGYSVSREKKESFPLTVTSAQKNPTAFYLCASSSVWASDTQYFGPGTRLTVL.

The rearrangement joins TRBV2 to TRBJ2-5, with D possibly matching TRBD1 (5 bases). Germline V gene sequence: CDR1 SNHLY, CDR2 FYNNEI. Trimming cost V 3 bases and J 1 base, with 9 bases left between them. There are 14 residues in the CDR3. CDR3 sequence: CASSDRVAQETQYF. Here the CDR3 DNA reads TGTGCCAGCAGTGACAGGGTGGCCCAAGAGACCCAGTACTTC.

The gene calls are TRBV7-2 and TRBJ1-1, with 7 bases fitting TRBD1. Germline CDR1 SGHTA, CDR2 FQGNSA. This CDR3 spans 13 amino acids. V shed 5 bases, J shed 7 bases, and the junction held 7 bases outside the gene matches. CDR3 DNA sequence: TGTGCCAGCAGCGGACAGGTTAAGGGTGAAGCTTTCTTT. Residues: CASSGQVKGEAFF.